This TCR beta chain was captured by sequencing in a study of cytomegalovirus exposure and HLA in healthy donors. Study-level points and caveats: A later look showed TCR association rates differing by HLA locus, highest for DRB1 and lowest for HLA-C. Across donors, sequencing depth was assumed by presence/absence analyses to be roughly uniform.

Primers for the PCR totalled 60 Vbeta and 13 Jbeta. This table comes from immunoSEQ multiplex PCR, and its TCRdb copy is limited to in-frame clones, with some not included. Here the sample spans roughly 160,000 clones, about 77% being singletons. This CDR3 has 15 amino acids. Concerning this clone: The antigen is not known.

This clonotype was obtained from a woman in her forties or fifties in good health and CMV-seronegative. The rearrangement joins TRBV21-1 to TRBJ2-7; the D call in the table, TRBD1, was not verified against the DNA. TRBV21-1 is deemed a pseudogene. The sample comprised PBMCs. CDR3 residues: CASSSTRDTSYEQYF. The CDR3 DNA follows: TGTGCCAGCAGCAGCACCCGGGACACATCTTACGAGCAGTACTTC.